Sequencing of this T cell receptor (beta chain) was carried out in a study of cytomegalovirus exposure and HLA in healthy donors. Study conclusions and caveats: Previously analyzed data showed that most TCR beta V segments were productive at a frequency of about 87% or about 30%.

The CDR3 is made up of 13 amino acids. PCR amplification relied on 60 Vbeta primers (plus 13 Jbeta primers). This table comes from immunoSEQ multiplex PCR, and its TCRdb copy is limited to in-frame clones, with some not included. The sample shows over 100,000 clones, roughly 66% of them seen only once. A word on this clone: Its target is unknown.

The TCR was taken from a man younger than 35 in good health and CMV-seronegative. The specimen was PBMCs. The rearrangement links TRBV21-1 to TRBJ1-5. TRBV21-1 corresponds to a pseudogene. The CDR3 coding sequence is TGTGCCAGCAGCAAAGTATTCCCTCAGCCCCAGCATTTT. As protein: CASSKVFPQPQHF.